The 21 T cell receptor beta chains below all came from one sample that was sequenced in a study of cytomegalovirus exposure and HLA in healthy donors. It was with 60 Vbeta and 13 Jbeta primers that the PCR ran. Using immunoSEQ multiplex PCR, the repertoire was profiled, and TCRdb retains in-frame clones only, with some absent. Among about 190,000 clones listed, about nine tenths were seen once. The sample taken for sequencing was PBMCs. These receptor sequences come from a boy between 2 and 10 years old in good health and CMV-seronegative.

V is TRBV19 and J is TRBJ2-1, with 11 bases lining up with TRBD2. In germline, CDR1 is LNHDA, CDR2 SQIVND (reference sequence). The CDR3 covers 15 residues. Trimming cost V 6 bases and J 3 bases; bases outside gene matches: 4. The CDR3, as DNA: TGTGCCAGTAGACCGGGGACTAGCGGCTACAATGAGCAGTTCTTC. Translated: CASRPGTSGYNEQFF.

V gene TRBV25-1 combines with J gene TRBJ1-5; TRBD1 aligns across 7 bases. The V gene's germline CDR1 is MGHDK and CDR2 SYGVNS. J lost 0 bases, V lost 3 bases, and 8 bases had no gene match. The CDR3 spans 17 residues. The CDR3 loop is CASSETRDRDSNQPQHF. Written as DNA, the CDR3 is TGTGCCAGCAGTGAGACTAGAGACAGGGATAGCAATCAGCCCCAGCATTTT.

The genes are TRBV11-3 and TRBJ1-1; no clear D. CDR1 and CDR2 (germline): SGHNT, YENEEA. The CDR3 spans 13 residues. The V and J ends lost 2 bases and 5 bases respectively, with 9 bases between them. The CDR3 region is CASSLMPGTEAFF. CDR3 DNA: TGTGCCAGCAGCTTAATGCCGGGAACTGAAGCTTTCTTT.

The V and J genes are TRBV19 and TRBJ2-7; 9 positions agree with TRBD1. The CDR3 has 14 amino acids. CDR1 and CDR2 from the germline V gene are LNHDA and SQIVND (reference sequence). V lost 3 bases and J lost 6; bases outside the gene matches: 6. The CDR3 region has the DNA TGTGCCAGTAGTATCAGGGGACAGGGTGTCGAGCAGTACTTC. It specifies CASSIRGQGVEQYF. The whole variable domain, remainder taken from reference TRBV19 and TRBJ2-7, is DGGITQSPKYLFRKEGQNVTLSCEQNLNHDAMYWYRQDPGQGLRLIYYSQIVNDFQKGDIAEGYSVSREKKESFPLTVTSAQKNPTAFYLCASSIRGQGVEQYFGPGTRLTVT.

The CDR3 loop is CASSLGGGVNEQFF. The CDR3 DNA follows: TGTGCCAGCAGCTTAGGCGGGGGGGTCAATGAGCAGTTCTTC. The chain uses TRBV5-4 and TRBJ2-1; 9 bases line up with TRBD2. This CDR3 is 14 amino acids long. With 2 bases clipped from V and 6 bases from J, the junction kept 3 bases outside the gene matches. Germline CDR1 and CDR2: SGHNT and YYREEE (reference sequence). Based on the CDR3 plus reference TRBV5-4 and TRBJ2-1, the full variable domain is ETGVTQSPTHLIKTRGQQVTLRCSSQSGHNTVSWYQQALGQGPQFIFQYYREEENGRGNFPPRFSGLQFPNYSSELNVNALELDDSALYLCASSLGGGVNEQFFGPGTRLTVL.

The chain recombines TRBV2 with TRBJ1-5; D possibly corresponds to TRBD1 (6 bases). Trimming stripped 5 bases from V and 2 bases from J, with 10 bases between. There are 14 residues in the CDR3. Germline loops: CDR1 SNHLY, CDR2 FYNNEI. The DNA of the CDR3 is TGTGCCAGCAGTAGACAGGTGGGCAATCAGCCCCAGCATTTT. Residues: CASSRQVGNQPQHF.

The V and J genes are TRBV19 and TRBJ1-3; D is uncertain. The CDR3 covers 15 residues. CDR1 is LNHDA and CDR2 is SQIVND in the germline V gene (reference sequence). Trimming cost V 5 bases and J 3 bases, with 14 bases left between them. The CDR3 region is CASSLPAGIGNTIYF. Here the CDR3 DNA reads TGTGCCAGTAGTTTACCCGCCGGGATTGGAAACACCATATATTTT.

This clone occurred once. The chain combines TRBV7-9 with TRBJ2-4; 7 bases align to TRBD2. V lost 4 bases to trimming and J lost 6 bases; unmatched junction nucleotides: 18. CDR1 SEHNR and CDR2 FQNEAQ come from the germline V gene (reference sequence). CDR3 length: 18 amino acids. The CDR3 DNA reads TGTGCCAGCAGCTCTTTGCGAAGGGGAGGGCCAAATTTAAACATTCAGTACTTC. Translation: CASSSLRRGGPNLNIQYF. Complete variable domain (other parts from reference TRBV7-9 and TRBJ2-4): DTGVSQNPRHKITKRGQNVTFRCDPISEHNRLYWYRQTLGQGPEFLTYFQNEAQLEKSRLLSDRFSAERPKGSFSTLEIQRTEQGDSAMYLCASSSLRRGGPNLNIQYFGAGTRLSVL.

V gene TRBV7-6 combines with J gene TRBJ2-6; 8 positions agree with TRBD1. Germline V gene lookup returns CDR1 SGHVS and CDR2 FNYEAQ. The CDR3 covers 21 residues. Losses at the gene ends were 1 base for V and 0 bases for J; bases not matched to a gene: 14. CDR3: CASSLDPQGAHPGSGANVLTF. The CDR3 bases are TGTGCCAGCAGCTTAGACCCCCAGGGGGCGCACCCCGGCTCTGGGGCCAACGTCCTGACTTTC.

The DNA of the CDR3 is TGTGCCAGCAGCTTGGGGGGAGGGGGGTACGAGCAGTACTTC. It encodes CASSLGGGGYEQYF. The V and J genes are TRBV11-2 and TRBJ2-7, with D possibly TRBD2 on 7 matching bases. Deletions cut 3 bases from V and 4 bases from J, with 13 bases between. CDR1 and CDR2 from the germline V gene are SGHAT and FQNNGV. The CDR3 sequence is 14 residues long.

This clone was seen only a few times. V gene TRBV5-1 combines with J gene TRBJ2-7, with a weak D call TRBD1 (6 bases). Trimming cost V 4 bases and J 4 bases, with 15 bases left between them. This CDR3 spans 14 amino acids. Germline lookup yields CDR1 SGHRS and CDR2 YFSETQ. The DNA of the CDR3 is TGCGCCAGCAGCCCCATCAGGCAGGGGTACGAGCAGTACTTC. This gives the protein CASSPIRQGYEQYF. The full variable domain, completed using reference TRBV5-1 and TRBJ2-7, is KAGVTQTPRYLIKTRGQQVTLSCSPISGHRSVSWYQQTPGQGLQFLFEYFSETQRNKGNFPGRFSGRQFSNSRSEMNVSTLELGDSALYLCASSPIRQGYEQYFGPGTRLTVT.

DNA for the CDR3: TGTGCCAGCAGCCAATCGACGGGGGGGGCATTCGGCTACACCTTC. This sequence encodes CASSQSTGGAFGYTF. The chain is built from TRBV4-2 and TRBJ1-2; a possible D gene is TRBD1 (6 bases). Per germline, CDR1 LGHNA and CDR2 YNFKEQ. V dropped 2 bases and J dropped 8 bases, with 18 bases sitting between them. CDR3 length: 15 residues.

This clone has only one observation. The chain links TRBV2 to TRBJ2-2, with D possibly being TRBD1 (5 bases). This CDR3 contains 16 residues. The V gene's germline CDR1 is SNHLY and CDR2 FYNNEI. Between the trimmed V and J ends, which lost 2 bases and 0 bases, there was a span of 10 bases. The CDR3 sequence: CASSESSTANTGELFF. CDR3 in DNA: TGTGCCAGCAGTGAAAGTTCGACAGCGAACACCGGGGAGCTGTTTTTT.

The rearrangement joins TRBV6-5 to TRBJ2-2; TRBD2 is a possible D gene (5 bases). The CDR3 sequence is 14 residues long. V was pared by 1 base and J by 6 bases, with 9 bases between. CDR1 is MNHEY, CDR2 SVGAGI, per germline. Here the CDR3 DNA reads TGTGCCAGCAGTTACTGGCAGGAGGCCGGGGAGCTGTTTTTT. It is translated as CASSYWQEAGELFF.

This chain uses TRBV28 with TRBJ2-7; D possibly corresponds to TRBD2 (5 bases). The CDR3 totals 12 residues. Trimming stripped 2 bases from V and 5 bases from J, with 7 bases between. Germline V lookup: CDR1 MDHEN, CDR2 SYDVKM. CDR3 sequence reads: CASSLLANEQYF. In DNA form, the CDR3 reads TGTGCCAGCAGTTTACTAGCCAACGAGCAGTACTTC.

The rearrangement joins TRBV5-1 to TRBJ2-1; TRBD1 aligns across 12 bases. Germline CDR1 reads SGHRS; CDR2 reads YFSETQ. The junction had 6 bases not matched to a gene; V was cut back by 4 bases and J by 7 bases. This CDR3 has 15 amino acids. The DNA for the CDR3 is TGCGCCAGCAGCCCGGGACAGGGGGCGGGGAATGAGCAGTTCTTC. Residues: CASSPGQGAGNEQFF.

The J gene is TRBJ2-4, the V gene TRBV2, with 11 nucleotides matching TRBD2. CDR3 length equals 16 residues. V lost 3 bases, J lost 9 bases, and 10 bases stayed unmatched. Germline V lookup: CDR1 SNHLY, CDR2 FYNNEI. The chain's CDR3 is CASSDGLAGGPAIQYF. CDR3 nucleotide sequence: TGTGCCAGCAGTGATGGTTTAGCGGGAGGGCCCGCCATTCAGTACTTC.

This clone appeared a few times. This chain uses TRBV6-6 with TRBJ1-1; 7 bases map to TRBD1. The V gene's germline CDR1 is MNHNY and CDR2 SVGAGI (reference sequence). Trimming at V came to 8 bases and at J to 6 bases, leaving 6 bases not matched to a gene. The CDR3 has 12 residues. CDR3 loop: CASGNTGAEAFF. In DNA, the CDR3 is TGTGCCAGCGGCAATACAGGGGCTGAAGCTTTCTTT.

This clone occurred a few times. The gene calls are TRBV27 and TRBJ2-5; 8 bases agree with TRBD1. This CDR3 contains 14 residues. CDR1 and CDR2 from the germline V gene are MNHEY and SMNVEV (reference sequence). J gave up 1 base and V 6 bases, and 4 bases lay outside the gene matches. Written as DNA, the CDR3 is TGTGCCAGCAGCCCAGGGGGCCCCCAAGAGACCCAGTACTTC. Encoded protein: CASSPGGPQETQYF.

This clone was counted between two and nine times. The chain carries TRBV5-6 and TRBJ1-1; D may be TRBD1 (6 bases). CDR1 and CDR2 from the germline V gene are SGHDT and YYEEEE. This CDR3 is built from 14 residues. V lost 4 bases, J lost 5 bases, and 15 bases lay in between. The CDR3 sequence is CASSLQGGRTEAFF. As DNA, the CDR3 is TGTGCCAGCAGCCTACAGGGCGGGAGAACTGAAGCTTTCTTT.

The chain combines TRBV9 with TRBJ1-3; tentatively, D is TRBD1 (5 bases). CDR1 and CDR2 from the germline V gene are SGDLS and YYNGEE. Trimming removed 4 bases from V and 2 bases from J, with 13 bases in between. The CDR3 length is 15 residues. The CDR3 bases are TGTGCCAGCAGCTTAATGGAGGGGACTGGAAACACCATATATTTT. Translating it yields CASSLMEGTGNTIYF.